This TCR beta chain was found in a study of blood T cells in healthy people across ages. Germline CDR1 and CDR2: SEHNR and FQNEAQ (reference sequence). J was trimmed by 5 bases and V by 0 bases; bases with no gene match: 7. CDR3 length equals 16 residues. A J-beta primer mix and a sample-barcoded 5' primer were used in a second PCR of about 7 to 12 cycles. TCRdb ran MiXCR on the 5' RACE reads and lists one entry per CDR3 protein. The sample lists about 1.4 million distinct CDR3 sequences, 59% occurring once. This clonotype was counted a few times. Sequencing was done on a sample of blood. This chain links TRBV7-9 with TRBJ2-3, with 8 bases aligning to TRBD1. The TCR was taken from a man between 18 and 29 years old in good health. The chain's CDR3 is CASSLALQGAGDTQYF. In DNA form, the CDR3 reads TGTGCCAGCAGCTTAGCGCTTCAGGGGGCAGGAGATACGCAGTATTTT.